This entry lists 21 T cell receptor beta chains sequenced from one sample in a study of CD8+ T cells in alopecia areata. RNA was isolated and reverse transcribed to cDNA, the sequencing template. TCRdb keeps only in-frame clones here, not all; method: immunoSEQ multiplex PCR. The sample lists some 170,000 clones; 67% were seen once. The source material was CD8+ T cells sorted from blood, sampled at week 0. All receptors come from a human donor with alopecia areata.

As DNA, the CDR3 is TGCGCCAGCAGACCAGGGGGCGCGATTGGCTACACCTTC. Its protein product is CASRPGGAIGYTF. The chain recombines TRBV5-1 with TRBJ1-2, with TRBD1 matching 8 bases. Looked up from germline, CDR1 is SGHRS and CDR2 is YFSETQ. The CDR3 loop spans 13 amino acids. The junction had 7 bases not matched to a gene; V was cut back by 5 bases and J by 7 bases.

This chain uses TRBV29-1 with TRBJ2-7; weak D call: TRBD1 (6 bases). This CDR3 region has 12 residues. V was trimmed by 4 bases and J by 2 bases, leaving 9 bases between them. CDR1 SQVTM and CDR2 ANQGSEA come from the germline V gene. In DNA form, the CDR3 reads TGCAGCGTTGTACAGGGTCCCTACGAGCAGTACTTC. It yields the protein CSVVQGPYEQYF.

This clone appeared a single time. This rearrangement joins TRBV6-5 to TRBJ2-1, with 10 bases that match TRBD1. V dropped 1 base and J dropped 8; count of bases not matched to a gene: 2. Germline V gene lookup returns CDR1 MNHEY and CDR2 SVGAGI. The CDR3 is 14 residues long. The CDR3 region has the DNA TGTGCCAGCAGTTACTACGGACAGGGGGATGAGCAGTTCTTC. Translation gives CASSYYGQGDEQFF.

This chain uses TRBV29-1 with TRBJ2-5, with D maybe TRBD2 (6 bases). Trimming stripped 0 bases from V and 2 bases from J, with 19 bases between. The CDR3 runs to 17 residues. Looked up from germline, CDR1 is SQVTM and CDR2 is ANQGSEA. The CDR3 DNA is TGCAGCGTTGAAGAAAACGAACCGGGGGTTCAACAAGAGACCCAGTACTTC. It specifies CSVEENEPGVQQETQYF.

The V call is TRBV6-5, the J call TRBJ2-1, with TRBD2 matching 8 bases. This CDR3 region has 15 residues. The ends lost 8 bases at V and 2 bases at J; junction bases unmatched: 8. CDR1 is MNHEY, CDR2 SVGAGI, per germline. In DNA, the CDR3 is TGTGCCAGCTCGACTAGCGTTGGAACCTACAATGAGCAGTTCTTC. It encodes CASSTSVGTYNEQFF.

This rearrangement joins TRBV2 to TRBJ2-7; D is uncertain. CDR3 length equals 13 residues. V was shortened by 4 bases and J by 5 bases, with 12 bases between the two germline ends. Germline values: CDR1 SNHLY, CDR2 FYNNEI. The CDR3 sequence: CASSVGRNNEQYF. Here the CDR3 DNA reads TGTGCCAGCAGTGTTGGTAGAAACAACGAGCAGTACTTC.

This chain connects TRBV7-2 to TRBJ1-4; 8 nucleotides agree with TRBD1. This CDR3 is built from 16 residues. V lost 5 bases to trimming and J lost 2 bases; unmatched junction nucleotides: 7. Germline-derived CDR1 and CDR2 are SGHTA and FQGNSA. The CDR3 coding sequence is TGTGCCAGCAGCGAGGACAGGGTGGCGACTAATGAAAAACTGTTTTTT. This sequence encodes CASSEDRVATNEKLFF.

The chain combines TRBV14 with TRBJ2-6; D is perhaps TRBD1 (6 bases). Germline-derived CDR1 and CDR2 are SGHDN and FVKESK. The CDR3 totals 15 residues. V was shortened by 5 bases and J by 2 bases, with 10 bases between the two germline ends. DNA of the CDR3: TGTGCCAGCAGCAACAGGGTCCCTGGGGCCAACGTCCTGACTTTC. It is translated as CASSNRVPGANVLTF.

The chain combines TRBV29-1 with TRBJ2-2, with D perhaps TRBD2 (6 bases). This CDR3 has 13 amino acids. Germline CDR1 SQVTM, CDR2 ANQGSEA. Trimming removed 3 bases at V and 1 base at J, with 6 bases between. CDR3 amino acids: CSVEGGNTGELFF. The DNA of the CDR3 is TGCAGCGTTGAGGGAGGGAACACCGGGGAGCTGTTTTTT.

This chain connects TRBV11-2 to TRBJ2-2; TRBD2 might be the D (6 bases). From germline, CDR1 is SGHAT and CDR2 FQNNGV. This CDR3 contains 17 residues. Trimming removed 1 base from V and 5 bases from J, with 17 bases in between. In nucleotides, the CDR3 is TGTGCCAGCAGCTTAGCGTTCAGCGGGCCAGGGACCGGGGAGCTGTTTTTT. This sequence encodes CASSLAFSGPGTGELFF.

This sequence joins TRBV29-1 and TRBJ1-1; perhaps TRBD1 as D (6 bases). CDR3 length equals 12 residues. The V and J ends lost 6 bases and 4 bases respectively, with 12 bases between them. The germline CDR1 and CDR2 sequences are SQVTM and ANQGSEA. This CDR3 is CSVEGQRTEAFF. The CDR3 DNA sequence: TGCAGCGTAGAGGGACAACGCACTGAAGCTTTCTTT.

The genes are TRBV7-2 and TRBJ1-5, with a tentative D call TRBD1 (5 bases). Germline V gives CDR1 SGHTA, CDR2 FQGNSA. CDR3 size: 13 residues. Trimming removed 2 bases from V and 9 bases from J, with 11 bases in between. The CDR3, as DNA: TGTGCCAGCAGCTTATTACAGGCGAGGCCCCAGCATTTT. This gives the protein CASSLLQARPQHF.

The V gene is TRBV5-6, the J gene TRBJ2-5, with D perhaps given as TRBD1 or TRBD2 (6 bases each). V was trimmed by 2 bases and J by 5 bases, leaving 16 bases between them. Per germline, CDR1 SGHDT and CDR2 YYEEEE. The CDR3 consists of 15 residues. CDR3 amino acids: CASSFGPGGHETQYF. The CDR3, as DNA: TGTGCCAGCAGCTTTGGGCCCGGGGGCCACGAGACCCAGTACTTC.

CDR3 in amino acids: CASSRDGPGGVHYGYTF. The CDR3 DNA reads TGTGCCAGTAGCAGAGACGGGCCTGGGGGGGTGCACTATGGCTACACCTTC. The chain recombines TRBV19 with TRBJ1-2; TRBD1 is a possible D gene (5 bases). The CDR3 totals 17 residues. V lost 6 bases, J lost 3 bases, and 23 bases lay in between. In germline, CDR1 is LNHDA, CDR2 SQIVND (reference sequence).

The sample holds a few counts of this clone. The rearrangement links TRBV7-9 to TRBJ2-5, with 9 bases aligning to TRBD1. Germline lookup yields CDR1 SEHNR and CDR2 FQNEAQ (reference sequence). With 5 bases clipped from V and 2 bases from J, the junction kept 3 bases outside the gene matches. The CDR3 spans 14 residues. In DNA form, the CDR3 reads TGTGCCAGCAGCCCTGGGACAGGGCAAGAGACCCAGTACTTC. It is translated as CASSPGTGQETQYF.

V and J are TRBV2 and TRBJ1-5; D perhaps matches TRBD1 (5 bases). V lost 6 bases to trimming and J lost 8 bases, with 14 bases between them. CDR1 is SNHLY and CDR2 is FYNNEI in the germline V gene. The CDR3 contains 13 residues. This chain's CDR3 is CASRGGGTEPQHF. The CDR3 bases are TGTGCCAGCAGGGGGGGAGGGACTGAGCCCCAGCATTTT.

The rearrangement uses TRBV29-1 and TRBJ1-2, with a tentative D call TRBD1 (5 bases). V was clipped by 1 base and J by 7 bases, with 10 bases between them. Germline V lookup: CDR1 SQVTM, CDR2 ANQGSEA. The CDR3 runs to 12 residues. CDR3 coding DNA: TGCAGCGTTGAAGGACGGGGGGGTGGCTACACCTTC. This codes for CSVEGRGGGYTF. Using reference TRBV29-1 and TRBJ1-2 for the parts outside the CDR3, the full variable domain is SAVISQKPSRDICQRGTSLTIQCQVDSQVTMMFWYRQQPGQSLTLIATANQGSEATYESGFVIDKFPISRPNLTFSTLTVSNMSPEDSSIYLCSVEGRGGGYTFGSGTRLTVV.

This rearrangement joins TRBV10-2 to TRBJ2-7, with D perhaps assigned TRBD1 or TRBD2 (5 bases each). The CDR3 is 14 amino acids. Germline V gene data show CDR1 as WSHSY and CDR2 as SAAADI. Trimming shortened V by 6 bases and J by 3 bases, and 15 bases separated the two germline ends. CDR3 protein: CASSQRGIDYEQYF. In nucleotides, the CDR3 is TGCGCCAGCAGCCAGAGGGGAATTGACTACGAGCAGTACTTC.

This clone has only a few counts. In DNA, the CDR3 is TGTGCCAGCAGCTTGGCCTCGGACTTGGGCTACGAGCAGTACTTC. Encoded protein: CASSLASDLGYEQYF. The V call is TRBV5-6, the J call TRBJ2-7; tentative D call: TRBD2 (5 bases). V shed 0 bases and J shed 3 bases, with 13 bases lying between them. The length of the CDR3 is 15 residues. Germline V gives CDR1 SGHDT, CDR2 YYEEEE.

The chain couples TRBV2 to TRBJ2-1; possibly TRBD1 or TRBD2 for D (5 bases each). This CDR3 is 16 amino acids long. Germline lookup yields CDR1 SNHLY and CDR2 FYNNEI. Trimming pared 2 bases from V and 2 bases from J, leaving 13 bases between. The CDR3 nucleotides read TGTGCCAGCAGTGAATGGAGTCCGGGGCCCTACAATGAGCAGTTCTTC. As protein: CASSEWSPGPYNEQFF.

This clone showed up just a few times. The chain recombines TRBV4-1 with TRBJ2-1; D is unresolved. With 5 bases removed from V and 8 bases from J, the gap between germline ends came to 10 bases. The germline V gene has CDR1 MGHRA and CDR2 YSYEKL. The CDR3 is 12 residues long. Here the CDR3 reads CASSTAPHEQFF. The CDR3 DNA sequence: TGCGCCAGCAGCACCGCCCCCCATGAGCAGTTCTTC.